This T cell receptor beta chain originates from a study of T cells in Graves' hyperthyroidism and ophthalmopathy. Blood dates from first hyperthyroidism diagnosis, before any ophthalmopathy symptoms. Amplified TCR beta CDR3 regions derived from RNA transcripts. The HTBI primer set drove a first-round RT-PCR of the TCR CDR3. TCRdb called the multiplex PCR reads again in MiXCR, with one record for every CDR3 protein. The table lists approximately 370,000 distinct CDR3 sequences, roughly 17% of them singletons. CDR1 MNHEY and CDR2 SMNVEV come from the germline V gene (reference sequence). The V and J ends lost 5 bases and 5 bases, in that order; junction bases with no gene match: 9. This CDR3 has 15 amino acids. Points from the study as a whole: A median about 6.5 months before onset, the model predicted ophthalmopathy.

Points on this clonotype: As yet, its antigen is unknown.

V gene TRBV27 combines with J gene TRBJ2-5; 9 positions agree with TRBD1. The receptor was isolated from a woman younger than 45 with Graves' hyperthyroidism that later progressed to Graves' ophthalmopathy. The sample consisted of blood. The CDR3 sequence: CASSGQGMGLETQYF. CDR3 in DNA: TGTGCCAGCAGTGGACAGGGGATGGGACTGGAGACCCAGTACTTC.